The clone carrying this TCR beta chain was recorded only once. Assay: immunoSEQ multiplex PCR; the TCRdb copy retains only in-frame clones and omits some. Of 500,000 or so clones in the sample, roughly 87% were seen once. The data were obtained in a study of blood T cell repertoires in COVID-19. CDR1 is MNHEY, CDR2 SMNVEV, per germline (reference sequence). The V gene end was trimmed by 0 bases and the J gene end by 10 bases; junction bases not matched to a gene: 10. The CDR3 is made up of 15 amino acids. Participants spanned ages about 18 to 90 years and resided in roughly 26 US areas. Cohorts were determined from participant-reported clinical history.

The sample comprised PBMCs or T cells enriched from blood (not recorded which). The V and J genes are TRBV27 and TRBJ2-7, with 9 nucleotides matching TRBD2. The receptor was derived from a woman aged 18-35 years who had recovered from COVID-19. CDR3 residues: CASSLSRGLAGYQYF. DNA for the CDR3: TGTGCCAGCAGTTTATCGCGGGGCCTAGCGGGATACCAGTACTTC.